This T cell receptor (beta chain) was identified during a study of blood T cell repertoires in COVID-19 (TCRdb year 2020). Some background on the complete study: Collaborator samples came from the United States, Italy and Spain and covered acute and convalescent phases of COVID-19. The prospective study material was composed of cDNA or gDNA derived from T cells, B-cell-depleted T cells, or PBMCs. Subjects who had been exposed to COVID-19, were actively infected with it, or had recovered from it provided the deeply sampled blood TCRbeta repertoires that made up the dataset. The repertoires were made available in a free public database intended to serve as a resource for research on the immune response to SARS-CoV-2. Samples came from the ongoing ImmuneRACE study (first 160 participants) plus 1,254 subjects from 6 global collaborators. The sample metadata nearly always contained a de-identified subject ID, COVID-19 status, age in years and sex. HLA class I and class II types, where available, came from metadata supplied by the sample provider rather than from assay-based typing. Study-wide findings and limitations: Clinical and demographic metadata were provided uncurated, with the amount varying by source and participant.

Notes on this clone: Its antigen remains unidentified. No base quality values were provided; no much bigger clone lies one nucleotide off.

Participants in the prospective study were aged about 18 to 89 years, lived in some 24 United States geographic areas, and enrolled through a virtual design. In the prospective study, cohorts were assigned on the basis of participant-reported clinical history obtained from a screening survey and a study questionnaire. Recovered participants in ImmuneRACE Cohort 3 were defined as having two consecutive negative NP/OP PCR tests, clearance from a healthcare professional, or resolution of symptoms. In the prospective study, whole blood, serum and a nasopharyngeal or oropharyngeal swab were collected from each participant by mobile phlebotomists. Additional blood draws and questionnaires over an approximately 2-month period could optionally be provided by prospective study participants. Before DNA extraction, prospective study blood samples were shipped either frozen or at room temperature. Counted from cysteine to phenylalanine, this CDR3 has 16 amino acids. Only CDR3 DNA is held: 48 bases, read in frame from base 1. Here V drops 6 bases and J drops 5 bases, and the junction holds 15 bases not matched to any gene. In the germline V gene (reference sequence), CDR1 corresponds to MNHEY and CDR2 to SMNVEV.

TCRbeta CDR3 regions were amplified from genomic DNA using the immunoSEQ Assay, a bias-controlled multiplex PCR. The authors processed their data as follows. The number of nucleated cells in each sample was estimated from the amplification of reference gene primers within the assay. To quantify the absolute abundance of each unique TCRbeta CDR3 rearrangement, sequence reads were collapsed and filtered. Productive Simpson clonality was computed per sample as the square root of Simpson's diversity index over productive rearrangements. In its TCRdb copy, this immuneACCESS table keeps in-frame sequences only and misses some clones. Where compared with another copy, unresolved V genes explain less than half of these, and the others have no known cause. The V and J calls and the clone size are those of that table, but D and trimming were determined from the DNA. Present in this sample are around 170,000 clones, more than 80% of which were seen just once. More than 10% of the sample comes from the top ten.

The TCR sequence derives from a man in his fifties or sixties who had recovered from COVID-19. The sequencing input was PBMCs or T cells enriched from blood (not recorded which). Recombination linked TRBV27 to TRBJ2-7; 8 of the junction bases match TRBD1. The DNA is TGTGCCAGCAGATCGATCGTAGGGACAGGACGTGACGAGCAGTACTTC. It specifies CASRSIVGTGRDEQYF.